The sequence of this T cell receptor (beta chain) was determined in a study of blood T cell repertoires in COVID-19. Whole-study context: Spain, Italy and the United States supplied samples that represented acute and convalescent COVID-19.

The study counted Cohort 3 donors as recovered given two negative PCRs, clearance, or symptom resolution. Germline lookup yields CDR1 SGHVS and CDR2 FNYEAQ. The CDR3 extends over 18 amino acids. Trimming removed 5 bases at V and 0 bases at J, with 20 bases between. In the original analysis: The assay estimated nucleated cells by amplifying reference gene primers. Assay: immunoSEQ multiplex PCR; the TCRdb copy retains only in-frame clones and omits some. V and J calls and clone size are as listed in that table; D and trimming were resolved from the DNA. The repertoire includes about 250,000 clones, about 89% of them detected once, and 8% to 10% sits in the top ten.

The source material was PBMCs or T cells enriched from blood (not recorded which). This sequence joins TRBV7-6 and TRBJ1-3; D remains ambiguous. The TCR was taken from a man aged 40-49 years who had recovered from COVID-19. The CDR3 region is CASSTRRAGGSSGNTIYF. The CDR3 nucleotides are TGTGCCAGCAGCACCCGGCGGGCAGGAGGGAGCTCTGGAAACACCATATATTTT.